The next 2 T cell receptor beta chains were all read from a single sample in a study of response to subunit inactivated influenza vaccine. TCRdb independently ran MiXCR on the RT-PCR reads; one entry per CDR3 protein. The data hold about 190,000 distinct CDR3 sequences, with 13% to 15% observed a single time. The material sequenced was CD8+ T cells sorted from PBMCs, taken around 5 days after vaccination. Receptors originate from a man aged 50 or older who received an inactivated influenza vaccine.

This clonotype was recorded at least ten times. The V and J genes are TRBV7-9 and TRBJ2-3; D is unclear. Trimming pared 5 bases from V and 4 bases from J, leaving 7 bases between. The CDR3 spans 12 residues. The V gene's germline CDR1 is SEHNR and CDR2 FQNEAQ (reference sequence). The CDR3 DNA is TGTGCCAGCAGCCTGGTTCCAGATACGCAGTATTTT. Its protein product is CASSLVPDTQYF.

This clonotype showed up just a few times. The J gene is TRBJ1-1, the V gene TRBV4-1; D is unclear. The CDR3 covers 13 residues. Trimming pared 2 bases from V and 8 bases from J, leaving 12 bases between. Germline CDR1 and CDR2: MGHRA and YSYEKL. The CDR3: CASSQSPGEEAFF. The DNA of the CDR3 is TGCGCCAGCAGCCAATCCCCGGGAGAGGAAGCTTTCTTT.